This T cell receptor beta chain was profiled in a study of CD8 T cells in Susac syndrome (dated by TCRdb to between 2018 and 2021). Background on the whole study: Of the Susac syndrome patients who were sequenced, fewer than 10 were in clinical remission while roughly six had clinically active disease. At the time of blood withdrawal, Susac syndrome patients were either therapy-naive, taking corticosteroids (with some also receiving IVIg), or on IVIg alone. The study used repertoire sequencing to test whether antigen drove CD8+ T cell activation and differentiation in Susac syndrome. CD8+ T cell repertoire clonality was compared between more than 9 healthy donors, about 14 Susac syndrome patients and some 15 multiple sclerosis patients. Here is what the overall study found, with its caveats: The number of individuals in the TCR sequencing and HLA analysis was acknowledged as relatively small. Roughly 15 and five Susac-specific public clones were found in the total CD8+ and CD8+ TEMRA repertoires, respectively. Susac syndrome CD8+ repertoires showed clonal expansion, highest in CD8+ TEMRA cells and greater in clinically active than remitting patients.

RNA was extracted with the RNeasy kit and roughly 0.5 to 1 ug was reverse transcribed using random hexamers. TCR beta CDR3 regions were amplified with the immunoSEQ multiplex PCR assay covering 54 Vbeta and 13 Jbeta segments. Bias from PCR amplification was corrected by using a synthetic template baseline for primer optimization and for computational correction. As for how the authors treated the data: Only productive sequences were kept, with reads annotated to V, D and J genes according to IMGT and analyzed in immunoSEQ Analyzer. Clonality was calculated as one minus the Shannon entropy normalized by log2 of the number of productive unique sequences. Public and private clones were assessed among the 100 most prevalent clones of each patient and control. Clones were defined as Susac-specific if absent from the healthy and MS cohorts, from approximately 1,100 published viral clones and from other ImmuneACCESS disease sequences. TCRdb reworked the public reads: Q25 trimming with fastp, MiXCR clone assembly, productive beta chains retained. Here each entry gathers all rows of one CDR3 protein and keeps the most common genes and DNA. TCRdb's processing, not the authors', yielded these V and J calls. The sample includes 56,000 or so distinct CDR3 sequences, with 95% observed a single time. About 0.8% of the sample goes to the ten largest clones.

Peripheral blood CD8+ and CD4+ T cells from healthy donors, Susac syndrome patients and multiple sclerosis patients were profiled using high-throughput TCR beta sequencing. The Susac syndrome patients fulfilled recently defined diagnostic criteria for definite or probable disease. Bulk CD8+ and CD4+ T cells were purified by magnetic negative isolation, whereas CD8+ TEMRA cells were enriched by FACS. Blood was drawn into EDTA tubes, processed within 24 hours, and PBMCs were isolated by density gradient centrifugation. PBMCs intended for TCR sequencing were cryopreserved in liquid nitrogen and were subsequently thawed in a 37 degrees C water bath. Purity of sorted or isolated CD4+, CD8+ and CD8+ TEMRA cells was at least 90%. This clonotype was seen a single time. There is no known antigen for this receptor. Qualities for individual bases were not recorded, and no much larger clone is one base off. Single-read evidence is weak.

CDR1 and CDR2, per the germline V gene (reference sequence), are GTSNPN and SVGIG. The CDR3 goes from the cysteine to the phenylalanine over 14 residues. Kept here is only the CDR3 DNA, which spans 42 bases and is read in frame from base 1. The origin of this receptor is a human donor with Susac syndrome. The sequencing input was CD8+ T cells from PBMCs. The chain is encoded by TRBV30 joined to TRBJ2-4; matching of 7 bases hints at TRBD1 as the D gene. The CDR3 region: CASDSGGAKNIQYF. The sequenced DNA is TGTGCGTCCGACTCAGGGGGGGCCAAAAACATTCAGTACTTC.